This T cell receptor beta chain was recovered during a study of control samples from healthy donors and cancer patients. In the case of this clone: A junction boundary mismatches the germline segment, possibly from a read error.

The germline CDR1 and CDR2 sequences are SNHLY and FYNNEI. The CDR3 runs to 15 residues. Sequencing used immunoSEQ multiplex PCR; TCRdb keeps in-frame clones, though not all of them. The repertoire has about 89,000 clones, about 83% of them found once; the top ten carry 2% to 2.5%. The V gene is TRBV2, the J gene TRBJ2-2, with D perhaps matching TRBD1 (5 bases). Sequenced input: blood. This TCR came from a woman between 40 and 55 years old in good health. CDR3 loop: CASTEYGADTGELFF. CDR3 nucleotide sequence: TGTGCCAGCACTGAATATGGGGCCGACACCGGGGAGCTGTTTTTT.